The sequence of this T cell receptor (beta chain) was determined in a study of OX40 agonist ivuxolimab in advanced cancers. A word on this clone: Its specificity is unknown.

CDR1 is MDHEN and CDR2 is SYDVKM in the germline V gene. The ends were cut back, 0 bases at V and 4 bases at J, with 13 bases in the middle. The CDR3 sequence is 16 residues long. Study-level results: More expanded clones were seen, on average, in CD8+ T cells than in CD4+.

Clones were sequenced by immunoSEQ multiplex PCR, and TCRdb holds only the in-frame ones, with some missing. The table records approximately 99,000 clones, roughly 95% of them present only once. Sequenced material: CD4+ or CD8+ T cells sorted from blood, taken in a trial of the OX40 agonist ivuxolimab. The chain recombines TRBV28 with TRBJ1-3; D call uncertain. The sequence came from an adult with an advanced solid tumor such as melanoma, head and neck, liver or kidney cancer. The CDR3 sequence: CASSLWSVAAGNTIYF. The CDR3 region has the DNA TGTGCCAGCAGTTTATGGTCGGTGGCGGCGGGAAACACCATATATTTT.